This passage covers 18 T cell receptor beta chains from one sample sequenced in a study of beta chain features in type 1 diabetes. The study reverse transcribed the entire isolated RNA, so it sequenced expressed TCRB transcripts. Using immunoSEQ multiplex PCR, the repertoire was profiled, and TCRdb retains in-frame clones only, with some absent. The sample lists around 280,000 clones, 8% occurring once. Sequencing used central memory CD4+ T cells from blood. These receptors were obtained from a young woman in good health.

This clone was picked up many times. The rearrangement links TRBV7-8 to TRBJ2-5, with TRBD2 matching 9 bases. Germline trimming cut 2 bases from V and 1 base from J; bases unmatched to any gene: 5. Germline CDR1 SGHVS, CDR2 FQNEAQ. CDR3 length: 16 amino acids. The CDR3 sequence is CASSLIAGGTQETQYF. CDR3 DNA: TGTGCCAGCAGCTTAATCGCGGGGGGGACCCAAGAGACCCAGTACTTC.

The chain recombines TRBV29-1 with TRBJ2-5, with TRBD2 matching over 14 bases. The CDR3 spans 17 residues. After removal of 6 bases from V and 5 bases from J, the junction contained 14 bases not matched to a gene. CDR1 is SQVTM and CDR2 is ANQGSEA in the germline V gene. The CDR3 sequence is CSVPGLAGVLSMETQYF. The DNA for the CDR3 is TGCAGCGTGCCGGGACTAGCGGGAGTTTTGAGTATGGAGACCCAGTACTTC.

This clone was counted between two and nine times. This rearrangement joins TRBV7-3 to TRBJ2-1; tentative D call: TRBD2 (6 bases). V lost 2 bases and J 2 bases, leaving 13 bases between the germline ends. The germline CDR1 and CDR2 sequences are SGHTA and FQGTGA. There are 16 residues in the CDR3. The CDR3 DNA is TGTGCCAGCAGCTTAGATCGGGACTCCCCCTACAATGAGCAGTTCTTC. It yields the protein CASSLDRDSPYNEQFF.

This clone was seen a handful of times. V gene TRBV7-9 combines with J gene TRBJ1-1; no definite D call. Trimming stripped 5 bases from V and 7 bases from J, with 14 bases between. Germline V gene lookup returns CDR1 SEHNR and CDR2 FQNEAQ (reference sequence). CDR3 length: 13 residues. The DNA of the CDR3 is TGTGCCAGCAGCATGCGACGAACGAATGAAGCTTTCTTT. Protein sequence: CASSMRRTNEAFF. Complete variable domain (other parts from reference TRBV7-9 and TRBJ1-1): DTGVSQNPRHKITKRGQNVTFRCDPISEHNRLYWYRQTLGQGPEFLTYFQNEAQLEKSRLLSDRFSAERPKGSFSTLEIQRTEQGDSAMYLCASSMRRTNEAFFGQGTRLTVV.

This chain joins TRBV11-3 and TRBJ1-2; a possible D gene is TRBD1 (5 bases). Germline loops: CDR1 SGHNT, CDR2 YENEEA. CDR3 length: 14 amino acids. V was trimmed by 3 bases and J by 7 bases, leaving 15 bases between them. The DNA for the CDR3 is TGTGCCAGCAGCTTCAGTGGGGGAGTGGTTGGCTACACCTTC. Protein sequence: CASSFSGGVVGYTF.

This chain links TRBV19 with TRBJ1-2; 8 bases align to TRBD1. Trimming took 5 bases from V and 8 from J; bases not matched to a gene: 10. The germline V gene has CDR1 LNHDA and CDR2 SQIVND (reference sequence). The CDR3 has 14 amino acids. The CDR3 reads CASSPQSRGRGYTF. In nucleotides, the CDR3 is TGTGCCAGTAGTCCCCAGTCCAGGGGGCGCGGCTACACCTTC.

This clone was seen more than once but under ten times. The chain carries TRBV7-3 and TRBJ2-1; D gene ambiguous. This CDR3 comprises 14 residues. CDR1 is SGHTA and CDR2 is FQGTGA in the germline V gene. The V end lost 2 bases, the J end lost 3 bases, and 8 bases lay between the germline ends. The CDR3 region is CASSLGVHYNEQFF. DNA for the CDR3: TGTGCCAGCAGCTTAGGGGTCCACTACAATGAGCAGTTCTTC.

J is TRBJ2-2 and V is TRBV2; TRBD2 agrees at 10 bases. This CDR3 comprises 15 residues. Trimming cost V 4 bases and J 9 bases; bases outside gene matches: 8. The germline CDR1 and CDR2 sequences are SNHLY and FYNNEI. The CDR3 DNA sequence: TGTGCCAGCAGTGTCGAGCGGGGGGGCCGAAGGGAGCTGTTTTTT. It codes for CASSVERGGRRELFF.

CDR3 bases: TGTGCCAGCAGTTTAAGTGTCAACCTAAACAATGAGCAGTTCTTC. This encodes CASSLSVNLNNEQFF. This chain uses TRBV28 with TRBJ2-1, with D unresolved. Trimming removed 2 bases at V and 5 bases at J, with 13 bases between. There are 15 residues in the CDR3. The germline V gene encodes CDR1 MDHEN and CDR2 SYDVKM.

This clone is judged medium-sized. Other DNA sequences from this sample encode an identical CDR3 as well. DNA for the CDR3: TGCGCCAGCAGCCAACTTCTAGCGGGGGCGCTTACAGATACGCAGTATTTT. It yields the protein CASSQLLAGALTDTQYF. The genes are TRBV4-3 and TRBJ2-3; 10 positions agree with TRBD2. Unmatched junction bases numbered 8, after V lost 2 bases and J lost 3 bases. The CDR3 spans 17 residues. Germline-derived CDR1 and CDR2 are LGHNA and YSLEER.

This clone occurred a few times. The CDR3 DNA follows: TGTGCCAGCAGAAAGGCTGGCGGGAGCCCCTACGAGCAGTACTTC. Amino acids: CASRKAGGSPYEQYF. This chain links TRBV6-5 with TRBJ2-7; 7 bases are a match to TRBD2. CDR1 is MNHEY and CDR2 is SVGAGI in the germline V gene. The ends lost 6 bases at V and 2 bases at J; junction bases unmatched: 10. The CDR3 has 15 residues.

In its sample, this clone was seen a few times. The chain recombines TRBV5-1 with TRBJ2-6, with 7 bases matching TRBD2. The V gene end was trimmed by 3 bases and the J gene end by 0 bases; junction bases not matched to a gene: 9. Germline loops: CDR1 SGHRS, CDR2 YFSETQ. This CDR3 spans 18 amino acids. The CDR3 region has the DNA TGCGCCAGCAGCTGGGGTAGCGGGCCGAACTCTGGGGCCAACGTCCTGACTTTC. This encodes CASSWGSGPNSGANVLTF.

This chain joins TRBV7-9 and TRBJ2-5; 7 bases are shared with TRBD2. This CDR3 region has 12 residues. CDR1 and CDR2 from the germline V gene are SEHNR and FQNEAQ (reference sequence). V dropped 1 base and J dropped 7; count of bases not matched to a gene: 0. The CDR3: CASSLGGRTQYF. The DNA for the CDR3 is TGTGCCAGCAGCTTAGGCGGGAGGACCCAGTACTTC.

In this sample, this clone turned up many times. CDR3 DNA sequence: TGTGCCAGCAGCCAAGATTTGTACGGGGAGCTGTTTTTT. Translating it yields CASSQDLYGELFF. The chain employs TRBV14 and TRBJ2-2; D unresolved. From germline, CDR1 is SGHDN and CDR2 FVKESK. V lost 0 bases and J lost 7, with 6 bases in between. The CDR3 contains 13 residues. The full variable domain, completed using reference TRBV14 and TRBJ2-2, is EAGVTQFPSHSVIEKGQTVTLRCDPISGHDNLYWYRRVMGKEIKFLLHFVKESKQDESGMPNNRFLAERTGGTYSTLKVQPAELEDSGVYFCASSQDLYGELFFGEGSRLTVL.

The gene calls are TRBV2 and TRBJ1-5; TRBD1 matches 11 bases. The CDR3 sequence is 15 residues long. Germline trimming cut 9 bases from V and 4 bases from J; bases unmatched to any gene: 8. Germline V gives CDR1 SNHLY, CDR2 FYNNEI. The CDR3 DNA follows: TGTGCCAGTAGACCGGGACAGGGGGTAAATCAGCCCCAGCATTTT. Translated, it gives CASRPGQGVNQPQHF.

V and J are TRBV5-4 and TRBJ2-3; weak D call: TRBD2 (6 bases). This CDR3 has 17 residues. Germline loops: CDR1 SGHNT, CDR2 YYREEE (reference sequence). V lost 4 bases to trimming and J lost 0 bases, with 18 bases between them. The CDR3, as DNA: TGTGCCAGCAGCCTAGACACCGGGAGCTCAAGCACAGATACGCAGTATTTT. Translation gives CASSLDTGSSSTDTQYF.

The CDR3: CASSVGLAGDSGELFF. CDR3 DNA: TGTGCCAGCAGCGTAGGACTAGCGGGAGACAGCGGGGAGCTGTTTTTT. The J gene is TRBJ2-2, the V gene TRBV9; TRBD2 aligns across 12 bases. Germline V lookup: CDR1 SGDLS, CDR2 YYNGEE. V was clipped by 0 bases and J by 7 bases; unmatched bases: 4. This CDR3 has 16 residues.

The table lists this clone with a few counts. This chain links TRBV5-1 with TRBJ2-1; TRBD2 aligns across 10 bases. With 4 bases clipped from V and 3 bases from J, the junction kept 1 base outside the gene matches. CDR3 length equals 14 residues. Germline CDR1 reads SGHRS; CDR2 reads YFSETQ. The CDR3 loop reads CASSASGSYNEQFF. For the CDR3, the DNA is TGCGCCAGCAGCGCTAGCGGGAGCTACAATGAGCAGTTCTTC.